The clone carrying this T cell receptor beta chain was detected many times. The target antigen is unknown. These data come from a study of T-cell memory formation after mild COVID-19. Findings and limits, study-wide: The study found contracting CD4+ clones mainly in CM and EM and contracting CD8+ clones in EMRA. The appearance of some responding clones in pre-infection memory suggested that cross-reactive memory joined.

J was trimmed by 0 bases and V by 5 bases; bases with no gene match: 1. CDR1 and CDR2 from the germline V gene are MDHEN and SYDVKM. This CDR3 has 14 residues. Sample barcodes and UMIs were carried by the TCR alpha and TCR beta cDNA libraries that 5'RACE generated with constant-segment primers. TCRdb reanalysed the 5' RACE reads using MiXCR and keeps one entry per CDR3 protein. The sample records about 150,000 distinct CDR3 sequences, 19% being singletons. This chain connects TRBV28 to TRBJ2-1, with 7 bases lining up with TRBD1. This clonotype originated in an adult woman who had mild COVID-19 (a few samples of this study predate the infection). Cell type and time point are not known. The sample comprised PBMCs or a T cell subset sorted from them (not recorded which). For the CDR3, the DNA is TGTGCCAGCAGTCGGGACAGCTCCTACAATGAGCAGTTCTTC. This sequence encodes CASSRDSSYNEQFF.